What follows describes a single T cell receptor beta chain. These data come from a study of T cell responses to AZD1222 COVID-19 vaccine. The CDR3 consists of 18 residues. Deletions cut 3 bases from V and 2 bases from J, with 19 bases between. Germline lookup yields CDR1 LNHDA and CDR2 SQIVND (reference sequence). Method: immunoSEQ multiplex PCR; TCRdb's copy keeps in-frame clones and lacks some. The sample has 90,000 to 120,000 clones; around 92% are singletons. Material: peripheral blood, obtained on day 0 of AZD1222 vaccination. The sequence came from an adult in good health. The chain links TRBV19 to TRBJ2-2, with D possibly TRBD1 on 5 matching bases. CDR3 sequence: CASSMRTLLNPNTGELFF. Here the CDR3 DNA reads TGTGCCAGTAGTATGAGGACACTTCTAAACCCCAACACCGGGGAGCTGTTTTTT.